The T cell receptor (beta chain) under discussion was sequenced for a study of regulatory T cells in long-lasting Graves disease. In building TCR beta libraries, iRepertoire HTBI primers were used together with Arm-PCR of CDR3 regions. MiXCR was run by TCRdb on the multiplex PCR reads, yielding one entry per CDR3 protein. Here the sample spans around 320,000 distinct CDR3 sequences, roughly 17% being singletons. This clonotype has ten or more counts. CDR1 is LNHDA and CDR2 is SQIVND in the germline V gene (reference sequence). The CDR3 totals 15 residues. The V and J ends lost 6 bases and 2 bases, in that order; junction bases with no gene match: 7. As to time point: newly diagnosed GD, antithyroid drugs for less than 3 months. The TCR library was prepared using RNA isolated from PBMCs. These data were also reused for a study on T cells in Graves' hyperthyroidism and ophthalmopathy.

The specimen comprised peripheral blood mononuclear cells (PBMCs), sampled at new diagnosis, from a patient treated with antithyroid drugs. This clonotype was obtained from a man aged 35 to 55 with Graves disease. The V gene is TRBV19, the J gene TRBJ2-3; 8 bases fit TRBD1. CDR3 sequence (DNA): TGTGCCAGTAGCTCCTCGGGACAGGTCACAGATACGCAGTATTTT. This gives the protein CASSSSGQVTDTQYF.